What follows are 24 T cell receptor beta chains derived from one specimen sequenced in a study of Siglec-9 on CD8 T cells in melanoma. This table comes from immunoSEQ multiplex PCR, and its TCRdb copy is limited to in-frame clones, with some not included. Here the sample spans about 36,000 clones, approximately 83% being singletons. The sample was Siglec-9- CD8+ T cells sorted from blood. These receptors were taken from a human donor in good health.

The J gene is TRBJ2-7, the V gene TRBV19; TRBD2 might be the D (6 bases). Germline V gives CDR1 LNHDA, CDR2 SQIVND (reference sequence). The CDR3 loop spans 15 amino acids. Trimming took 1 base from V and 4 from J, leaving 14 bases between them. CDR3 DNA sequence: TGTGCCAGTAGTATAGTGCCTGGCGGGGAATACGAGCAGTACTTC. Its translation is CASSIVPGGEYEQYF.

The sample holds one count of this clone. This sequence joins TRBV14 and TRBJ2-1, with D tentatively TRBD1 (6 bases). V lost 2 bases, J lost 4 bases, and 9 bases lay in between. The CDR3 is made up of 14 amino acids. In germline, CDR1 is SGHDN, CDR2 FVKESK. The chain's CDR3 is CASSQTRGYNEQFF. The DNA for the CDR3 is TGTGCCAGCAGCCAAACCAGGGGTTACAATGAGCAGTTCTTC.

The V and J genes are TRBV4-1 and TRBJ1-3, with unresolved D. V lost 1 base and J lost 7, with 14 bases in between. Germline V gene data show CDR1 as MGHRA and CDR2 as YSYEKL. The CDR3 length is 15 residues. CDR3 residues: CASSQAPGLSNTIYF. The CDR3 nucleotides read TGCGCCAGCAGCCAAGCCCCGGGGTTGAGTAACACCATATATTTT.

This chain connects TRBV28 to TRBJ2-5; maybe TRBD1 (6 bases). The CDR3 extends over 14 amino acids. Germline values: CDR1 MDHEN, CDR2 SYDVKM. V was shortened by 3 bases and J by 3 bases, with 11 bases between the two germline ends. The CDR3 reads CASSFFGQKETQYF. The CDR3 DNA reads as TGTGCCAGCAGTTTCTTCGGACAGAAAGAGACCCAGTACTTC.

The CDR3 DNA is TGTGCCAGCAGCGCAGGGGCAACTAATGAAAAACTGTTTTTT. It translates to CASSAGATNEKLFF. This chain connects TRBV2 to TRBJ1-4, with a possible D match to TRBD1 (6 bases). Germline CDR1 SNHLY, CDR2 FYNNEI. There are 14 residues in the CDR3. Trimming removed 6 bases from V and 0 bases from J, with 8 bases in between.

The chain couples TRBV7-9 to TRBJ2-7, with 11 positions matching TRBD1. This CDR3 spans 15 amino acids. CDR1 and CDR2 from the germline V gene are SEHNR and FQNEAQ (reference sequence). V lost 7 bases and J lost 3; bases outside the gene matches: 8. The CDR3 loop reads CASMLGTGGLYEQYF. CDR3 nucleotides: TGTGCCAGCATGCTTGGGACAGGGGGTCTCTACGAGCAGTACTTC. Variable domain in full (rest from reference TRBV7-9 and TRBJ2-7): DTGVSQNPRHKITKRGQNVTFRCDPISEHNRLYWYRQTLGQGPEFLTYFQNEAQLEKSRLLSDRFSAERPKGSFSTLEIQRTEQGDSAMYLCASMLGTGGLYEQYFGPGTRLTVT.

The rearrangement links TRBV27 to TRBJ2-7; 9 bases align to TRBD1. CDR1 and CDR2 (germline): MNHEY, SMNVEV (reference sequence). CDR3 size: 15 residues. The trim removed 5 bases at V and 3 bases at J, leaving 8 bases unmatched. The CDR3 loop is CASSGPQGQGYEQYF. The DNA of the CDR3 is TGTGCCAGCAGTGGACCCCAGGGACAGGGCTACGAGCAGTACTTC.

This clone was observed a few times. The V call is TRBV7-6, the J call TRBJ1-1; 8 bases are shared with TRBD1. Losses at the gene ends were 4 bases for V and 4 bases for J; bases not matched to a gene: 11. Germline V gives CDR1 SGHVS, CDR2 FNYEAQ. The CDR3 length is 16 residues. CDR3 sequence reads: CASSYLTGEVSTEAFF. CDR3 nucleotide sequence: TGTGCCAGCAGCTACTTGACAGGGGAGGTCTCCACTGAAGCTTTCTTT.

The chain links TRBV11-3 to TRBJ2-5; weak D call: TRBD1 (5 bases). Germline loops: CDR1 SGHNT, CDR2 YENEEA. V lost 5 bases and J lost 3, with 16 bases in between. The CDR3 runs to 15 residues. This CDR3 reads CASSTRVMGKETQYF. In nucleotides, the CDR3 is TGTGCCAGCAGCACCAGGGTGATGGGTAAAGAGACCCAGTACTTC.

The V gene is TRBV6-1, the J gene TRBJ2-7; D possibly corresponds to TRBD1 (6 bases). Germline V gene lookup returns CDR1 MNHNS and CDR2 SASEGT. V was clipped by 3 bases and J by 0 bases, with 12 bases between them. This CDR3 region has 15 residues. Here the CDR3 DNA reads TGTGCCAGCAGTGAGTATCAGGGGATCTCCTACGAGCAGTACTTC. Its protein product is CASSEYQGISYEQYF.

CDR3 sequence (DNA): TGTGCCAGCAGCGAACGGTCCCCGGGGCCCGATAGCAATCAGCCCCAGCATTTT. Encoded protein: CASSERSPGPDSNQPQHF. The rearrangement joins TRBV21-1 to TRBJ1-5. TRBV21-1 is labeled a pseudogene. The CDR3 totals 18 residues.

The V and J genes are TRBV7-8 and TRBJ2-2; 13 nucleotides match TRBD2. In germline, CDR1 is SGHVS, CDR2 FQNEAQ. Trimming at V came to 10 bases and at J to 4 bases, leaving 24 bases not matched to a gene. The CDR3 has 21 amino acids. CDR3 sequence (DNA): TGTGCCACCCAGGTGGGGGGGACAATCGGACTAGCGGGAGCGGGCACCGGGGAGCTGTTTTTT. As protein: CATQVGGTIGLAGAGTGELFF.

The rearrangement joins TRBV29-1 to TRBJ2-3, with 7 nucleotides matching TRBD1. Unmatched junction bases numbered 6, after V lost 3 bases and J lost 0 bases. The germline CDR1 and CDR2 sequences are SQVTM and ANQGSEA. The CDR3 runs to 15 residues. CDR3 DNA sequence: TGCAGCGTTGAGTGGACAGGAGAGAGCACAGATACGCAGTATTTT. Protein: CSVEWTGESTDTQYF.

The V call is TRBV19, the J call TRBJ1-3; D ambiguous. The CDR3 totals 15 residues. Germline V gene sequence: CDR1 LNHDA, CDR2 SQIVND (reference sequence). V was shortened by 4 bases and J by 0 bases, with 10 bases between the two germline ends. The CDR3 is CASSNSFLSGNTIYF. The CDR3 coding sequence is TGTGCCAGTAGTAACAGCTTTCTCTCTGGAAACACCATATATTTT.

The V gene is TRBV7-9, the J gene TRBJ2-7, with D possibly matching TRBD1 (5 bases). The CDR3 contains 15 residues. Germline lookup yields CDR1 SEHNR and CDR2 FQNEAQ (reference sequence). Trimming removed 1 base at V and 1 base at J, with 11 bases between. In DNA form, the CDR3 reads TGTGCCAGCAGCTTAGTCCAGGGTAGGTCCTACGAGCAGTACTTC. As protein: CASSLVQGRSYEQYF.

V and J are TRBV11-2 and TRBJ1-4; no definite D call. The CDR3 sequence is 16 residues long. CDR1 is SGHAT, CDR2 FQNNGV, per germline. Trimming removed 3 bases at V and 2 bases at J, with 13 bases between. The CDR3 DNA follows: TGTGCCAGCAGCTTCAATACGGTGCAGACTAATGAAAAACTGTTTTTT. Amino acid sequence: CASSFNTVQTNEKLFF.

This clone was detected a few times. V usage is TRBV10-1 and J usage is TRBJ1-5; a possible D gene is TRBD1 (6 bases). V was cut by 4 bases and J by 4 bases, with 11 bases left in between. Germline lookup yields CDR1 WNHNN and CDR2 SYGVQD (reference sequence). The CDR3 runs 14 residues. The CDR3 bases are TGCGCCAGCAGTGGTACAGGGTTGAATCAGCCCCAGCATTTT. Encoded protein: CASSGTGLNQPQHF.

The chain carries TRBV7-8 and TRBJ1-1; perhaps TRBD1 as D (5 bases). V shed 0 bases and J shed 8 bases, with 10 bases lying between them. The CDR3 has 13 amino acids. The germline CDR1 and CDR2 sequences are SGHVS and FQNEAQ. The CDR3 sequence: CASSLAWGEEAFF. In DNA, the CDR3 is TGTGCCAGCAGCTTAGCGTGGGGGGAGGAAGCTTTCTTT. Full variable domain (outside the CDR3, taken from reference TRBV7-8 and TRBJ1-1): GAGVSQSPRYKVAKRGQDVALRCDPISGHVSLFWYQQALGQGPEFLTYFQNEAQLDKSGLPSDRFFAERPEGSVSTLKIQRTQQEDSAVYLCASSLAWGEEAFFGQGTRLTVV.

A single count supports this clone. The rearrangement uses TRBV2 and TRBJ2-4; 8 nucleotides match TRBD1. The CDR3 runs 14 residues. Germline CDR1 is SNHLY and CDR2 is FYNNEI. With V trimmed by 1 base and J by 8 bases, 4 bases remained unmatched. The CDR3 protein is CASSEETGEDIQYF. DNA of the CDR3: TGTGCCAGCAGTGAAGAGACAGGGGAGGACATTCAGTACTTC.

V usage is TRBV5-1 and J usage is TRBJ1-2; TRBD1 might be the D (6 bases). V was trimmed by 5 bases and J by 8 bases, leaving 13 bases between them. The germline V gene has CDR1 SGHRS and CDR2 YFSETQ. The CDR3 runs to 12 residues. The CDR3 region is CASRTGSGGYTF. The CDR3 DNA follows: TGCGCCAGCAGAACAGGGTCGGGAGGCTACACCTTC.

CDR3 in amino acids: CAGEGGGALTEAFF. CDR3 in DNA: TGTGCCGGAGAGGGCGGGGGGGCGCTGACTGAAGCTTTCTTT. The chain joins TRBV2 to TRBJ1-1, with D possibly matching TRBD1 (6 bases). The CDR3 extends over 14 amino acids. CDR1 and CDR2 from the germline V gene are SNHLY and FYNNEI. The V and J ends lost 11 bases and 5 bases respectively, with 21 bases between them.

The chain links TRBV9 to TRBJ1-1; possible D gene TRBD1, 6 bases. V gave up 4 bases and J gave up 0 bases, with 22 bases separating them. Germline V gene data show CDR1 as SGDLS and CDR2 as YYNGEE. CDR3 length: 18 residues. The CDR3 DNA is TGTGCCAGCAGCCCGAGGGGGACACCGGGGGACATGAACACTGAAGCTTTCTTT. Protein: CASSPRGTPGDMNTEAFF.

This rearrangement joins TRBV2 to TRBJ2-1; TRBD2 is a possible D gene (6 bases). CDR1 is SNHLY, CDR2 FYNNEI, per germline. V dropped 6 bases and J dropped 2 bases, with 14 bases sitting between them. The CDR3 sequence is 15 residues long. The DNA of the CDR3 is TGTGCCAGCAGCGACGGGGAGGAGACCTACAATGAGCAGTTCTTC. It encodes CASSDGEETYNEQFF.

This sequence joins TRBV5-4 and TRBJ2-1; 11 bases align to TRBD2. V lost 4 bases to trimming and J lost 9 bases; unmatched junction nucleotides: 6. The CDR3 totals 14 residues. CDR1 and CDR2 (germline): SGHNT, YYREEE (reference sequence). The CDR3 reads CASSKGLADSEQFF. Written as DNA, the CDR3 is TGTGCCAGCAGCAAGGGACTAGCGGATAGTGAGCAGTTCTTC.